These T cell receptor beta chains were read from a single sample in a study of control samples from healthy donors and cancer patients. Clones were sequenced by immunoSEQ multiplex PCR, and TCRdb holds only the in-frame ones, with some missing. The sample includes tens of thousands of clones, approximately 92% seen only once; the top ten take just under 0.8%. Sequencing was performed on PBMCs. These receptors were collected from a man aged 30-40 years with colorectal cancer. The CDR3 runs from the conserved cysteine through the conserved F or W. Each record gives: CDR3 length, V gene, J gene, D gene, clone size, CDR3 protein, CDR3 DNA. A D gene is named only where the DNA matches it firmly. For some rows the clone size is stated as once, few or many, or as a class when expanded; others skip it.

len: 17
v_gene: TRBV4-3
j_gene: TRBJ2-3
d_gene: .
abundance: .
CDR3aa: CASSQDLEGSSTDTQYF
CDR3nt: TGCGCCAGCAGCCAAGATCTTGAAGGTTCTAGCACAGATACGCAGTATTTT

len: 17
v_gene: TRBV3-1/TRBV3-2
j_gene: TRBJ2-1
d_gene: TRBD1
abundance: .
CDR3aa: CASSQEWGTGNYNEQFF
CDR3nt: TGTGCCAGCAGCCAAGAATGGGGGACAGGGAACTACAATGAGCAGTTCTTC

len: 13
v_gene: TRBV19
j_gene: TRBJ1-1
d_gene: .
abundance: .
CDR3aa: CASSMSLYTEAFF
CDR3nt: TGTGCCAGTAGTATGTCGTTGTACACTGAAGCTTTCTTT

len: 16
v_gene: TRBV4-1
j_gene: TRBJ2-3
d_gene: .
abundance: .
CDR3aa: CASSQEWTLYTDTQYF
CDR3nt: TGCGCCAGCAGCCAAGAATGGACTCTGTACACAGATACGCAGTATTTT

len: 18
v_gene: TRBV13
j_gene: TRBJ2-2
d_gene: .
abundance: .
CDR3aa: CASSLGRGGPKNTGELFF
CDR3nt: TGTGCCAGCAGCTTAGGCAGGGGAGGTCCTAAGAACACCGGGGAGCTGTTTTTT

len: 11
v_gene: TRBV24-1
j_gene: TRBJ2-3
d_gene: .
abundance: .
CDR3aa: CATQRGDTQYF
CDR3nt: TGTGCCACCCAGAGGGGAGATACGCAGTATTTT

len: 17
v_gene: TRBV5-6
j_gene: TRBJ1-1
d_gene: TRBD1
abundance: few
CDR3aa: CASTGTGVWTGNTEAFF
CDR3nt: TGTGCCAGCACCGGGACAGGGGTTTGGACAGGGAACACTGAAGCTTTCTTT

len: 14
v_gene: TRBV9
j_gene: TRBJ1-5
d_gene: TRBD1
abundance: .
CDR3aa: CASSVGTGNQPQHF
CDR3nt: TGTGCCAGCAGCGTAGGGACAGGGAATCAGCCCCAGCATTTT

len: 13
v_gene: TRBV5-6
j_gene: TRBJ2-7
d_gene: .
abundance: .
CDR3aa: CASSLWSSYEQYF
CDR3nt: TGTGCCAGCAGCTTGTGGTCTTCCTACGAGCAGTACTTC

len: 15
v_gene: TRBV7-9
j_gene: TRBJ1-2
d_gene: TRBD1
abundance: .
CDR3aa: CASSSWTGGNYGYTF
CDR3nt: TGTGCCAGCAGCTCCTGGACAGGGGGCAACTATGGCTACACCTTC

len: 15
v_gene: TRBV6-2/TRBV6-3
j_gene: TRBJ1-1
d_gene: .
abundance: .
CDR3aa: CASSPLDFMNTEAFF
CDR3nt: TGTGCCAGCAGTCCCTTAGACTTCATGAACACTGAAGCTTTCTTT

len: 15
v_gene: TRBV7-2
j_gene: TRBJ1-2
d_gene: TRBD1
abundance: .
CDR3aa: CASSPRTGDNYGYTF
CDR3nt: TGTGCCAGCAGCCCTCGGACAGGGGATAACTATGGCTACACCTTC

len: 14
v_gene: TRBV24-1
j_gene: TRBJ1-2
d_gene: .
abundance: .
CDR3aa: CATSAGDGNYGYTF
CDR3nt: TGTGCCACCAGTGCAGGCGACGGCAACTATGGCTACACCTTC

len: 15
v_gene: TRBV7-7
j_gene: TRBJ2-2
d_gene: .
abundance: .
CDR3aa: CASSPLGDNTGELFF
CDR3nt: TGTGCTAGCAGCCCCCTCGGGGATAACACCGGGGAGCTGTTTTTT

len: 17
v_gene: TRBV18
j_gene: TRBJ2-1
d_gene: TRBD2
abundance: .
CDR3aa: CASSPPTGTSGSNEQFF
CDR3nt: TGTGCCAGCTCACCACCGACCGGGACTAGCGGTTCAAATGAGCAGTTCTTC

len: 16
v_gene: TRBV4-1
j_gene: TRBJ1-6
d_gene: .
abundance: .
CDR3aa: CASSLRTAGENSPLHF
CDR3nt: TGCGCCAGCAGCCTAAGGACGGCGGGGGAAAATTCACCCCTCCACTTT

len: 16
v_gene: TRBV24-1
j_gene: TRBJ2-1
d_gene: .
abundance: .
CDR3aa: CATSDPKSAGVDEQFF
CDR3nt: TGTGCCACCAGTGATCCTAAGTCCGCAGGGGTCGATGAGCAGTTCTTC

len: 16
v_gene: TRBV5-1
j_gene: TRBJ1-4
d_gene: .
abundance: .
CDR3aa: CASSLASDKPGEKLFF
CDR3nt: TGCGCCAGCAGCTTGGCTTCGGACAAACCAGGGGAAAAACTGTTTTTT

len: 16
v_gene: TRBV18
j_gene: TRBJ1-1
d_gene: TRBD1
abundance: .
CDR3aa: CASSLNRGTLNTEAFF
CDR3nt: TGTGCCAGCTCACTAAACAGGGGGACATTGAACACTGAAGCTTTCTTT

len: 13
v_gene: TRBV7-2
j_gene: TRBJ2-3
d_gene: .
abundance: .
CDR3aa: CASSLDSTDTQYF
CDR3nt: TGTGCCAGCAGCCTGGACAGCACAGATACGCAGTATTTT

len: 15
v_gene: TRBV4-3
j_gene: TRBJ1-5
d_gene: TRBD1
abundance: once
CDR3aa: CASSHRQGPNQPQHF
CDR3nt: TGCGCCAGCAGCCATCGACAGGGGCCGAATCAGCCCCAGCATTTT

len: 12
v_gene: TRBV19
j_gene: TRBJ2-2
d_gene: .
abundance: once
CDR3aa: CASSPRTGELFF
CDR3nt: TGTGCCAGTAGTCCCCGCACCGGGGAGCTGTTTTTT

len: 14
v_gene: TRBV5-1
j_gene: TRBJ2-1
d_gene: .
abundance: .
CDR3aa: CASSLEAGVDEQFF
CDR3nt: TGCGCCAGCAGCTTGGAGGCAGGGGTCGATGAGCAGTTCTTC

len: 18
v_gene: TRBV7-2
j_gene: TRBJ1-3
d_gene: TRBD1
abundance: .
CDR3aa: CASSHRDRQNFFGNTIYF
CDR3nt: TGTGCCAGCAGTCATCGGGACAGGCAGAATTTCTTTGGAAACACCATATATTTT

len: 13
v_gene: TRBV19
j_gene: TRBJ1-1
d_gene: .
abundance: .
CDR3aa: CASRTAQNTEAFF
CDR3nt: TGTGCCAGTAGGACAGCCCAGAACACTGAAGCTTTCTTT

len: 15
v_gene: TRBV4-1
j_gene: TRBJ2-2
d_gene: .
abundance: .
CDR3aa: CASSRPAGNTGELFF
CDR3nt: TGCGCCAGCAGCCGACCAGCGGGGAACACCGGGGAGCTGTTTTTT

len: 19
v_gene: TRBV18
j_gene: TRBJ1-3
d_gene: TRBD1
abundance: .
CDR3aa: CASSPSGGQGDTSGNTIYF
CDR3nt: TGTGCCAGCTCACCGTCAGGCGGACAGGGCGATACTTCTGGAAACACCATATATTTT

len: 16
v_gene: TRBV4-3
j_gene: TRBJ1-6
d_gene: .
abundance: .
CDR3aa: CASSQDRRQSNSPLHF
CDR3nt: TGCGCCAGCAGCCAAGATCGAAGACAGTCCAATTCACCCCTCCACTTT

len: 14
v_gene: TRBV10-1
j_gene: TRBJ2-5
d_gene: .
abundance: .
CDR3aa: CASGDRSQGETQYF
CDR3nt: TGCGCCAGCGGAGACAGGTCTCAAGGGGAGACCCAGTACTTC

len: 15
v_gene: TRBV13
j_gene: TRBJ1-2
d_gene: TRBD1
abundance: few
CDR3aa: CASSSSGTGVYGYTF
CDR3nt: TGTGCCAGCAGTTCCTCCGGGACAGGGGTATATGGCTACACCTTC

len: 17
v_gene: TRBV9
j_gene: TRBJ1-6
d_gene: .
abundance: .
CDR3aa: CASSPTGDVSYNSPLHF
CDR3nt: TGTGCCAGCAGCCCCACGGGAGACGTCTCCTATAATTCACCCCTCCACTTT

len: 11
v_gene: TRBV29-1
j_gene: TRBJ1-3
d_gene: .
abundance: .
CDR3aa: CSVEEGNTIYF
CDR3nt: TGCAGCGTTGAGGAAGGAAACACCATATATTTT

len: 14
v_gene: TRBV5-4
j_gene: TRBJ2-3
d_gene: TRBD2
abundance: .
CDR3aa: CATTGGGTRDTQYF
CDR3nt: TGTGCGACAACAGGCGGGGGGACCCGAGATACGCAGTATTTT

len: 16
v_gene: TRBV27
j_gene: TRBJ2-2
d_gene: .
abundance: once
CDR3aa: CASSLLGQLNTGELFF
CDR3nt: TGTGCCAGCAGTTTATTAGGACAGTTGAACACCGGGGAGCTGTTTTTT

len: 15
v_gene: TRBV19
j_gene: TRBJ2-3
d_gene: TRBD2
abundance: .
CDR3aa: CASSPSGGAPDTQYF
CDR3nt: TGTGCCAGTAGTCCTAGCGGGGGGGCCCCAGATACGCAGTATTTT

len: 15
v_gene: TRBV13
j_gene: TRBJ1-2
d_gene: .
abundance: .
CDR3aa: CASSFNRAANYGYTF
CDR3nt: TGTGCCAGCAGCTTTAACAGGGCGGCTAACTATGGCTACACCTTC

len: 14
v_gene: TRBV19
j_gene: TRBJ2-2
d_gene: TRBD1
abundance: .
CDR3aa: CASSDRGEGGELFF
CDR3nt: TGTGCCAGTAGTGACAGGGGGGAAGGCGGGGAGCTGTTTTTT

len: 17
v_gene: TRBV19
j_gene: TRBJ2-2
d_gene: .
abundance: once
CDR3aa: CASSTSYLTVNTGELFF
CDR3nt: TGTGCCAGTAGTACATCATATTTGACGGTGAACACCGGGGAGCTGTTTTTT

len: 13
v_gene: TRBV12-5
j_gene: TRBJ1-2
d_gene: TRBD1
abundance: .
CDR3aa: CASGLLQGYGYTF
CDR3nt: TGTGCTAGTGGTTTGTTACAGGGGTATGGCTACACCTTC

len: 16
v_gene: TRBV19
j_gene: TRBJ1-1
d_gene: TRBD1
abundance: once
CDR3aa: CASSLPDRLKNTEAFF
CDR3nt: TGTGCCAGTAGTCTCCCGGACAGGTTGAAGAACACTGAAGCTTTCTTT

len: 14
v_gene: TRBV3-1/TRBV3-2
j_gene: TRBJ1-1
d_gene: .
abundance: .
CDR3aa: CASSSAGLGTEAFF
CDR3nt: TGTGCCAGCAGCAGCGCGGGGTTGGGCACTGAAGCTTTCTTT

len: 14
v_gene: TRBV10-3
j_gene: TRBJ1-5
d_gene: .
abundance: .
CDR3aa: CAISEGRSNQPQHF
CDR3nt: TGTGCCATCAGTGAGGGAAGGAGCAATCAGCCCCAGCATTTT

len: 16
v_gene: TRBV7-2
j_gene: TRBJ2-2
d_gene: .
abundance: .
CDR3aa: CASSLMGTTNTGELFF
CDR3nt: TGTGCCAGCAGCCTGATGGGGACAACGAACACCGGGGAGCTGTTTTTT

len: 15
v_gene: TRBV7-7
j_gene: TRBJ2-2
d_gene: TRBD1
abundance: .
CDR3aa: CASSYKGQSTGELFF
CDR3nt: TGTGCCAGCAGTTATAAGGGACAGAGCACCGGGGAGCTGTTTTTT

len: 11
v_gene: TRBV20-1
j_gene: TRBJ1-2
d_gene: .
abundance: .
CDR3aa: CSASFNYGYTF
CDR3nt: TGCAGTGCTAGTTTTAACTATGGCTACACCTTC

len: 13
v_gene: TRBV12-3/TRBV12-4
j_gene: TRBJ2-1
d_gene: TRBD2
abundance: .
CDR3aa: CASGLAAYNEQFF
CDR3nt: TGTGCCAGTGGACTAGCGGCTTACAATGAGCAGTTCTTC

len: 14
v_gene: TRBV19
j_gene: TRBJ1-2
d_gene: .
abundance: .
CDR3aa: CASRWDGRGYGYTF
CDR3nt: TGTGCCAGTAGGTGGGACGGTAGGGGCTATGGCTACACCTTC